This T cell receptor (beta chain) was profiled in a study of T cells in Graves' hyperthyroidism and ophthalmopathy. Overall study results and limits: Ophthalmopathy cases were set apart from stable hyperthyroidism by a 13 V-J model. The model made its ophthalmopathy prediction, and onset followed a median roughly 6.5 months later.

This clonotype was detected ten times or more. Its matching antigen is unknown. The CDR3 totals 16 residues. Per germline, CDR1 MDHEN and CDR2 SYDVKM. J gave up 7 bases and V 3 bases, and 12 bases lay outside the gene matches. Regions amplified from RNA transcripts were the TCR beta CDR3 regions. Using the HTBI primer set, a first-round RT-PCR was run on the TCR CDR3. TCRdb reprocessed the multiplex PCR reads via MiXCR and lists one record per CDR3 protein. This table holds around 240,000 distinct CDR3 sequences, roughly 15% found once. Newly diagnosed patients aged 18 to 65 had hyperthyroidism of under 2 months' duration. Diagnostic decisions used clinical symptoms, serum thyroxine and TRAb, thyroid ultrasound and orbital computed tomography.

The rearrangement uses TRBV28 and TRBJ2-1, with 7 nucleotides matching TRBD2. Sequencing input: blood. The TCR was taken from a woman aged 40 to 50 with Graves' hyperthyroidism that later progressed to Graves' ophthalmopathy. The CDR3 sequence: CASSLAGLAVRNEQFF. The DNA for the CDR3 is TGTGCCAGCAGTTTGGCCGGGCTAGCGGTGCGTAATGAGCAGTTCTTC.